Here is one T cell receptor (beta chain) with its context. No antigen is known for it. The repertoire was sequenced with immunoSEQ multiplex PCR; TCRdb's copy has only in-frame clones and lacks some. The repertoire holds around 25,000 clones, with approximately 89% as singletons. This CDR3 spans 12 amino acids. The V gene's germline CDR1 is SNHLY and CDR2 FYNNEI. V shed 8 bases and J shed 1 base, with 8 bases lying between them. The data stem from a study of naive CD8 T cells in extremely preterm neonates. Study-level points and caveats: Preterm infants showed shorter CDR3s, fewer N additions and less trimming than older groups.

Preterm samples came from extremely preterm deliveries at about 22-28 weeks. This chain joins TRBV2 and TRBJ2-5; D possibly uses TRBD1 or TRBD2 (6 bases each). The TCR was taken from a boy who was born preterm. The sample taken for sequencing was naive CD8+ T cells from cord blood. CDR3 DNA sequence: TGTGCCAGCGGGGGGCCCCAAGAGACCCAGTACTTC. Encoded protein: CASGGPQETQYF.